The 23 T cell receptor beta chains presented below share a single source sample, sequenced in a study of cytomegalovirus exposure and HLA in healthy donors. Libraries were prepared by immunoSEQ multiplex PCR; TCRdb keeps only in-frame clonotypes and omits some of them. The sample has some 260,000 clones; 90% are singletons. Sample: PBMCs. Source of these receptors: a young woman in good health and CMV-seronegative.

With respect to this clone: This same CDR3 is encoded by further DNA sequences in the sample. The J gene is TRBJ2-3, the V gene TRBV4-2, with D tentatively TRBD1 or TRBD2 (5 bases each). The length of the CDR3 is 12 residues. The germline V and J ends were trimmed by 1 base and 6 bases, with 5 bases remaining between them. CDR1 is LGHNA and CDR2 is YNFKEQ in the germline V gene. The CDR3 sequence: CASSQGGDTQYF. CDR3 coding DNA: TGTGCCAGCAGCCAAGGGGGGGATACGCAGTATTTT.

J is TRBJ2-7 and V is TRBV28; TRBD1 aligns across 9 bases. This CDR3 comprises 17 residues. V was clipped by 4 bases and J by 1 base; unmatched bases: 11. In germline, CDR1 is MDHEN, CDR2 SYDVKM. The CDR3 spells CASSSLPPGQGSYEQYF. CDR3 sequence (DNA): TGTGCCAGCAGTTCCCTACCACCGGGACAGGGATCCTACGAGCAGTACTTC.

The chain joins TRBV5-1 to TRBJ2-2; D is perhaps TRBD2 (6 bases). Germline V gene data show CDR1 as SGHRS and CDR2 as YFSETQ. This CDR3 contains 16 residues. Trimming shortened V by 5 bases and J by 4 bases, and 18 bases separated the two germline ends. The CDR3 region has the DNA TGCGCCAGCAGGGCTAGCGCCGACGATGGCACCGGGGAGCTGTTTTTT. It encodes CASRASADDGTGELFF.

This clone was observed a single time. This chain connects TRBV7-8 to TRBJ1-3; D ambiguous. CDR3 length: 17 residues. Germline V CDR1 and CDR2: SGHVS, FQNEAQ. The V end lost 0 bases, the J end lost 1 base, and 13 bases lay between the germline ends. DNA for the CDR3: TGTGCCAGCAGCTTAGCCCTGAGTGTCGAGTCTGGAAACACCATATATTTT. It translates to CASSLALSVESGNTIYF.

The chain recombines TRBV4-2 with TRBJ2-5; D unresolved. The CDR3 runs to 15 residues. Germline lookup yields CDR1 LGHNA and CDR2 YNFKEQ. V was shortened by 0 bases and J by 2 bases, with 10 bases between the two germline ends. For the CDR3, the DNA is TGTGCCAGCAGCCAAGAGGCACAGTTGCAAGAGACCCAGTACTTC. Translated: CASSQEAQLQETQYF.

This sequence joins TRBV7-9 and TRBJ2-2, with 8 bases that match TRBD1. V was pared by 7 bases and J by 4 bases, with 11 bases of the junction left unmatched. Germline V gene data show CDR1 as SEHNR and CDR2 as FQNEAQ (reference sequence). The CDR3 extends over 16 amino acids. CDR3 DNA: TGTGCCAGCAACAAGGACAGGGCCAGCGGCACCGGGGAGCTGTTTTTT. Translated, it gives CASNKDRASGTGELFF. Together with reference TRBV7-9 and TRBJ2-2, the CDR3 gives the full variable domain: DTGVSQNPRHKITKRGQNVTFRCDPISEHNRLYWYRQTLGQGPEFLTYFQNEAQLEKSRLLSDRFSAERPKGSFSTLEIQRTEQGDSAMYLCASNKDRASGTGELFFGEGSRLTVL.

The CDR3 DNA is TGTGCCTGGAGTGGACTAGCGGGATTAGATACGCAGTATTTT. Residues: CAWSGLAGLDTQYF. The chain carries TRBV30 and TRBJ2-3; 11 bases are shared with TRBD2. The CDR3 spans 14 residues. In germline, CDR1 is GTSNPN, CDR2 SVGIG (reference sequence). The trim removed 1 base at V and 5 bases at J, leaving 2 bases unmatched.

V and J are TRBV5-1 and TRBJ1-4; D call uncertain. CDR1 and CDR2 from the germline V gene are SGHRS and YFSETQ. The V gene lost 0 bases and the J gene lost 5 bases, with 11 bases spanning the gap. The CDR3 runs to 15 residues. This chain's CDR3 is CASSLAVPGNEKLFF. The CDR3 coding sequence is TGCGCCAGCAGCTTGGCAGTCCCTGGGAATGAAAAACTGTTTTTT.

The CDR3 bases are TGTGCCAGCAGCTTGTATCAGGGCGATGAGCAGTTCTTC. It specifies CASSLYQGDEQFF. The gene calls are TRBV5-6 and TRBJ2-1; TRBD1 is a possible D gene (5 bases). With 1 base removed from V and 8 bases from J, the gap between germline ends came to 10 bases. The germline V gene has CDR1 SGHDT and CDR2 YYEEEE. The CDR3 extends over 13 amino acids.

In nucleotides, the CDR3 is TGTGCCTGGAGTGTAGGGCGCCGGGGCACAGATACGCAGTATTTT. Protein: CAWSVGRRGTDTQYF. The chain carries TRBV30 and TRBJ2-3; no definite D call. Trimming removed 0 bases from V and 1 base from J, with 11 bases in between. The CDR3 is 15 residues long. Germline V gene lookup returns CDR1 GTSNPN and CDR2 SVGIG (reference sequence).

The CDR3 nucleotides read TGTGCCAGCAGTTTTGGGGTTGCGATACCCAAAAACATTCAGTACTTC. Its translation: CASSFGVAIPKNIQYF. The J gene is TRBJ2-4, the V gene TRBV28; D remains unclear. Germline V gives CDR1 MDHEN, CDR2 SYDVKM. There are 16 residues in the CDR3. The V and J ends lost 3 bases and 2 bases respectively, with 14 bases between them. Looking up the rest from reference TRBV28 and TRBJ2-4 gives the full variable domain: DVKVTQSSRYLVKRTGEKVFLECVQDMDHENMFWYRQDPGLGLRLIYFSYDVKMKEKGDIPEGYSVSREKKERFSLILESASTNQTSMYLCASSFGVAIPKNIQYFGAGTRLSVL.

The chain employs TRBV2 and TRBJ1-1; possibly TRBD1 for D (6 bases). V was clipped by 7 bases and J by 5 bases, with 14 bases between them. The germline V gene encodes CDR1 SNHLY and CDR2 FYNNEI. The CDR3 sequence is 13 residues long. Here the CDR3 reads CASTFQGRTEAFF. The CDR3 bases are TGTGCCAGCACCTTCCAGGGGAGGACTGAAGCTTTCTTT. The full variable domain, completed using reference TRBV2 and TRBJ1-1, is EPEVTQTPSHQVTQMGQEVILRCVPISNHLYFYWYRQILGQKVEFLVSFYNNEISEKSEIFDDQFSVERPDGSNFTLKIRSTKLEDSAMYFCASTFQGRTEAFFGQGTRLTVV.

The gene calls are TRBV6-1 and TRBJ1-3, with D unclear. The V gene lost 4 bases and the J gene lost 0 bases, with 7 bases spanning the gap. The CDR3 covers 14 residues. Germline-derived CDR1 and CDR2 are MNHNS and SASEGT. The CDR3 bases are TGTGCCAGCAGTGGGACTTACTCTGGAAACACCATATATTTT. It codes for CASSGTYSGNTIYF.

The genes are TRBV11-2 and TRBJ1-5; 7 nucleotides align to TRBD1. The CDR3 is made up of 15 amino acids. Germline V lookup: CDR1 SGHAT, CDR2 FQNNGV. With V trimmed by 4 bases and J by 3 bases, 6 bases remained unmatched. The DNA of the CDR3 is TGTGCCAGCAGCTCTGACAGGGCCTACAATCAGCCCCAGCATTTT. As protein: CASSSDRAYNQPQHF.

The chain joins TRBV10-3 to TRBJ1-1; no clear D gene. This CDR3 has 12 amino acids. The germline CDR1 and CDR2 sequences are ENHRY and SYGVKD. The ends were cut back, 11 bases at V and 3 bases at J, with 13 bases in the middle. The CDR3 spells CASRTTDTEAFF. CDR3 coding DNA: TGTGCCTCGAGGACGACGGACACTGAAGCTTTCTTT.

J is TRBJ2-2 and V is TRBV5-1; 8 nucleotides match TRBD2. The CDR3 extends over 16 amino acids. Losses at the gene ends were 2 bases for V and 0 bases for J; bases not matched to a gene: 3. Germline values: CDR1 SGHRS, CDR2 YFSETQ. The DNA for the CDR3 is TGCGCCAGCAGCTTTCCAGCGGGGGCGAACACCGGGGAGCTGTTTTTT. It encodes CASSFPAGANTGELFF. Supplemented by reference TRBV5-1 and TRBJ2-2, the full variable domain reads KAGVTQTPRYLIKTRGQQVTLSCSPISGHRSVSWYQQTPGQGLQFLFEYFSETQRNKGNFPGRFSGRQFSNSRSEMNVSTLELGDSALYLCASSFPAGANTGELFFGEGSRLTVL.

V and J are TRBV12-5 and TRBJ1-1; TRBD1 agrees at 9 bases. There are 14 residues in the CDR3. Germline CDR1 reads LGHNT; CDR2 reads FRNRAP. Trimming at V came to 5 bases and at J to 3 bases, leaving 4 bases not matched to a gene. DNA of the CDR3: TGTGCTAGTGGTCAAGGGACAGGGTACACTGAAGCTTTCTTT. Its translation is CASGQGTGYTEAFF.

The chain recombines TRBV21-1 with TRBJ1-2; the table's TRBD1 call for D was not verified on the DNA. TRBV21-1 counts as a pseudogene. CDR3 size: 14 residues. This CDR3 reads CASSKSAGNYGYTF. The CDR3 bases are TGTGCCAGCAGCAAATCCGCAGGGAACTATGGCTACACCTTC.

The chain combines TRBV5-6 with TRBJ2-2, with 8 bases lining up with TRBD1. The CDR3 has 13 amino acids. Germline CDR1 reads SGHDT; CDR2 reads YYEEEE. Unmatched junction bases numbered 3, after V lost 5 bases and J lost 6 bases. CDR3 amino acids: CASRRTGSGELFF. CDR3 nucleotide sequence: TGTGCCAGCAGGCGGACAGGGTCCGGGGAGCTGTTTTTT.

The chain recombines TRBV6-6 with TRBJ2-7; the D call may be TRBD1 or TRBD2 (6 bases each). Germline-derived CDR1 and CDR2 are MNHNY and SVGAGI (reference sequence). The CDR3 is 12 residues long. Trimming cost V 11 bases and J 7 bases, with 18 bases left between them. The CDR3 region has the DNA TGTGCCGGGGCCTGGGGGGCTGGGGAGCAGTACTTC. It yields the protein CAGAWGAGEQYF.

The chain uses TRBV9 and TRBJ2-5; D might be TRBD2 (5 bases). The germline CDR1 and CDR2 sequences are SGDLS and YYNGEE. V lost 0 bases, J lost 5 bases, and 11 bases lay in between. CDR3 size: 14 residues. In DNA form, the CDR3 reads TGTGCCAGCAGCGTAGGCCCTAGGAGGGAGACCCAGTACTTC. It encodes CASSVGPRRETQYF. Looking up the rest from reference TRBV9 and TRBJ2-5 gives the full variable domain: DSGVTQTPKHLITATGQRVTLRCSPRSGDLSVYWYQQSLDQGLQFLIQYYNGEERAKGNILERFSAQQFPDLHSELNLSSLELGDSALYFCASSVGPRRETQYFGPGTRLLVL.

The V gene is TRBV4-3, the J gene TRBJ1-1, with 7 bases identical to TRBD1. Germline-derived CDR1 and CDR2 are LGHNA and YSLEER. The CDR3 loop spans 16 amino acids. After removal of 2 bases from V and 1 base from J, the junction contained 7 bases not matched to a gene. The CDR3 spells CASSQRAGTANTEAFF. In DNA, the CDR3 is TGCGCCAGCAGCCAAAGAGCCGGGACAGCGAACACTGAAGCTTTCTTT.

V is TRBV5-6 and J is TRBJ2-7, with 7 bases matching TRBD1. J was trimmed by 3 bases and V by 4 bases; bases with no gene match: 19. This CDR3 has 18 residues. Germline values: CDR1 SGHDT, CDR2 YYEEEE. CDR3 bases: TGTGCCAGCAGCCGGTCGACAGGGTTAGGGGGCCTTAGCTACGAGCAGTACTTC. This encodes CASSRSTGLGGLSYEQYF. Drawing the rest from reference TRBV5-6 and TRBJ2-7, the complete variable domain is DAGVTQSPTHLIKTRGQQVTLRCSPKSGHDTVSWYQQALGQGPQFIFQYYEEEERQRGNFPDRFSGHQFPNYSSELNVNALLLGDSALYLCASSRSTGLGGLSYEQYFGPGTRLTVT.